This T cell receptor beta chain was retrieved from a study of blood T cell repertoires in COVID-19. Whole-study context: Donors in the United States, Italy and Spain gave samples during acute or convalescent COVID-19. PBMCs, B-cell-depleted T cells, or T cells were the source of the cDNA or gDNA that made up the material.

Original processing methods: The assay estimated nucleated cells by amplifying reference gene primers. Assay used: immunoSEQ multiplex PCR; TCRdb lists only in-frame clones, some missing. The V and J calls and clone size were taken over from that table, and D and trimming were inferred from the DNA. There are nearly 350,000 clones in the sample; 85% to 90% occur only once, and more than 5.5% lies in the top ten. Followed over time, Seattle patients had been enrolled while infection was active. The CDR3 runs 13 residues. The V and J ends lost 3 bases and 5 bases respectively, with 11 bases between them. Looked up from germline, CDR1 is SGDLS and CDR2 is YYNGEE.

The receptor was derived from a woman in her 70s with COVID-19, enrolled during active disease. The sequenced material came from peripheral blood. The chain combines TRBV9 with TRBJ2-5; D perhaps matches TRBD1 (5 bases). DNA for the CDR3: TGTGCCAGCAGCGGACAGACGTGGGAGACCCAGTACTTC. This sequence encodes CASSGQTWETQYF.